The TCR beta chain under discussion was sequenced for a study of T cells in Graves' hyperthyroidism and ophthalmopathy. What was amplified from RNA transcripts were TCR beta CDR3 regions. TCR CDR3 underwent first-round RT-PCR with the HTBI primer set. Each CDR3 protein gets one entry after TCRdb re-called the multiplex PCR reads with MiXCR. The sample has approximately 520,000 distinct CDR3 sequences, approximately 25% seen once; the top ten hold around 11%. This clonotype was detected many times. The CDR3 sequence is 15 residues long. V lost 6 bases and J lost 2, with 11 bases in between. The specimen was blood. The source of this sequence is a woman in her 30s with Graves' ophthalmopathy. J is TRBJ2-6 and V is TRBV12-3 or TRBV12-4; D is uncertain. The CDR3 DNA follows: TGTGCCAGCAGCCTTACAACCCCTGGGGCCAACGTCCTGACTTTC. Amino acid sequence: CASSLTTPGANVLTF.